The clone carrying this T cell receptor beta chain came up a few times. Per the germline V gene, CDR1 is LGHNA and CDR2 is YNFKEQ. V was pared by 0 bases and J by 7 bases, with 5 bases of the junction left unmatched. This CDR3 comprises 16 residues. This record belongs to a study of blood T cell repertoires in COVID-19. Whole-study context: Samples representing acute and convalescent COVID-19 were sourced from the United States, Italy and Spain. Sample material is recorded as cDNA or gDNA derived from T cells, B-cell-depleted T cells, or PBMCs.

Original methodology: Estimates of nucleated cell counts were drawn from the amplification of reference gene primers. Produced via immunoSEQ multiplex PCR; TCRdb's table is partial and in-frame only. The D gene and trimming were derived from the DNA, and the V and J assignments and clone size from that table. Of roughly 170,000 clones listed, approximately 87% are singletons. The chain recombines TRBV4-2 with TRBJ1-6, with TRBD1 matching 8 bases. This receptor was identified in a woman between 18 and 29 years old who had recovered from COVID-19. Material for sequencing was peripheral blood. The CDR3 sequence: CASSQDKDRVNSPLHF. CDR3 nucleotides: TGTGCCAGCAGCCAAGATAAGGACAGGGTCAATTCACCCCTCCACTTT.